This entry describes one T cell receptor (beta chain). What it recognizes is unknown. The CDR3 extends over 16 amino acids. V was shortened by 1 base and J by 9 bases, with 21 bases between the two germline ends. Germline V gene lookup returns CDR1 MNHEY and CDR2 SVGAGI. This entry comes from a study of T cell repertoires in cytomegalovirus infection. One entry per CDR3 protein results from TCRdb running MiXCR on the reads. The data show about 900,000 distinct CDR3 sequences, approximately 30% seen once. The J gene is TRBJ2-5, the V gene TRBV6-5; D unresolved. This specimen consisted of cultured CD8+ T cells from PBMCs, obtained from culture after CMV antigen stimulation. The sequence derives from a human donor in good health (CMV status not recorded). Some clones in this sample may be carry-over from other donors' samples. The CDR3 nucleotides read TGTGCCAGCAGTTACTACCTCTCCCCTGAAGATGGGCCCCAGTACTTC. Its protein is CASSYYLSPEDGPQYF.